This TCR beta chain was documented in a study of human T cells and chemical hapten exposure. Whole-study findings and limits: Alopecia in all donors means immunity may differ from healthy individuals.

Concerning this clonotype: No antigen is known for it.

Time point in this sample: pre-sensitization, week 0. Treatment described: therapeutic diphenylcyclopropenone sensitization with weekly scalp DPC. Attachment of unique molecular identifiers to individual cDNA molecules was performed in the library. MiXCR, applied by TCRdb to the RACE reads, yields one record per CDR3 protein. The sample carries a few hundred thousand distinct CDR3 sequences, about 5% recorded once. Germline assignment: CDR1 SNHLY and CDR2 FYNNEI. Between the trimmed V and J ends, which lost 7 bases and 3 bases, there was a span of 9 bases. The CDR3 contains 13 residues. The sequence was collected from a woman aged 18-35 years with alopecia areata. Some clones in this sample may be carry-over from other donors' samples. Source: whole blood, taken in connection with sensitization to the hapten diphenylcyclopropenone (DPC). The gene calls are TRBV2 and TRBJ2-2; D gene uncertain. CDR3 DNA sequence: TGTGCCAGCACTACCGGATACACCGGGGAGCTGTTTTTT. Protein product: CASTTGYTGELFF.